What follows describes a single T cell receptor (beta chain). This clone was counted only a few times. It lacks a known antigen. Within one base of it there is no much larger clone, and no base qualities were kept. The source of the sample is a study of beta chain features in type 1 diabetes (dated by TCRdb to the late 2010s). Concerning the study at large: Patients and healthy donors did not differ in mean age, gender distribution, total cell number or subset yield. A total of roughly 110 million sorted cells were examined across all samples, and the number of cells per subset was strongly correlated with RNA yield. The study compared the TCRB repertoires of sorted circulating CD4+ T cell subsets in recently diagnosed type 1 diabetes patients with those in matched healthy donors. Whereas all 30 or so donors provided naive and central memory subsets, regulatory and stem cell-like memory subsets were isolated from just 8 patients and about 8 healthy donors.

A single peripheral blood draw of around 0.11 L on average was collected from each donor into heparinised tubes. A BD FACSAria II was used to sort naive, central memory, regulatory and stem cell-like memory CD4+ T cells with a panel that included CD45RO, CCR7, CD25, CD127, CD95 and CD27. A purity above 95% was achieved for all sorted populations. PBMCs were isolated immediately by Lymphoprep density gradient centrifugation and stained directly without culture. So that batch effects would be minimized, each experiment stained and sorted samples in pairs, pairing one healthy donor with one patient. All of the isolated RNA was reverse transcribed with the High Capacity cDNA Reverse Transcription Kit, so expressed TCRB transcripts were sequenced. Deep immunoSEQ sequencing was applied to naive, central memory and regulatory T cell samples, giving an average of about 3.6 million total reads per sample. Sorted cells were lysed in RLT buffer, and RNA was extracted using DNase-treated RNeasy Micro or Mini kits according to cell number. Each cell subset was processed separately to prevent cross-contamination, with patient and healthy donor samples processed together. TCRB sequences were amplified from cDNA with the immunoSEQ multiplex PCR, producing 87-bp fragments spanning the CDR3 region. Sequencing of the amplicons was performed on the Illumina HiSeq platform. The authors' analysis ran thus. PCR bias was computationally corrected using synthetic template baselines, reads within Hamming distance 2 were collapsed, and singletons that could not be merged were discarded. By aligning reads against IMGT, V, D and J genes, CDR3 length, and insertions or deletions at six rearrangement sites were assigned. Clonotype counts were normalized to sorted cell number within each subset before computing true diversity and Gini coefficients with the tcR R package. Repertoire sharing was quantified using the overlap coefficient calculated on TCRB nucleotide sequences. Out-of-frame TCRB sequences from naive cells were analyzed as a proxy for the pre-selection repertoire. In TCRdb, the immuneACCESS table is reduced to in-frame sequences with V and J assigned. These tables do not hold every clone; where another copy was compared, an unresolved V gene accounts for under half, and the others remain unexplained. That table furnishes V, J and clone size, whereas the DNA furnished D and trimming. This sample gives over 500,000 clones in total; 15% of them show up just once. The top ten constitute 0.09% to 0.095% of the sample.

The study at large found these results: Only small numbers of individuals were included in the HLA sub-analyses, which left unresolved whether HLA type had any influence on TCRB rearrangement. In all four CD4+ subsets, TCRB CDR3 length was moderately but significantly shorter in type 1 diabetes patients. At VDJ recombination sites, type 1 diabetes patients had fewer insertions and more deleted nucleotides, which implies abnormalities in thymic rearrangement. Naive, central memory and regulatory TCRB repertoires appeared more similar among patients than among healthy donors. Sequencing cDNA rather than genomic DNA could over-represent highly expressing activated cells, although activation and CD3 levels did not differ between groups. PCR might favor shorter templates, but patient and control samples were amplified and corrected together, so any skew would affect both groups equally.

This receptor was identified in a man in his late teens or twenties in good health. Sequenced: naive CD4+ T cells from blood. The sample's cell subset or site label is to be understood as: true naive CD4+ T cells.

The sequence in DNA is TGTGCCAGCTCACGGACAAAGAGGGCCCTAAGCACAGATACGCAGTATTTT. Its translation reads: CASSRTKRALSTDTQYF. Here the chain combines TRBV18 and TRBJ2-3; the D gene may be TRBD1 or TRBD2, since each aligns over 5 bases. V lost 4 bases and J lost 0 bases; the stretch between them is 17 bases long. The CDR3 runs 17 residues from the cysteine to the phenylalanine. Only CDR3 DNA remains: 51 bases, in frame from the first base. Based on the germline V gene, the CDR1 and CDR2 sequences are KGHSH and LQKENI.